The subject of this entry is one T cell receptor beta chain. Germline V gene data show CDR1 as MNHEY and CDR2 as SMNVEV (reference sequence). J gave up 3 bases and V 7 bases, and 2 bases lay outside the gene matches. The CDR3 spans 13 residues. The data derive from a study of technical replicates of blood from a handful of donors. The method was immunoSEQ multiplex PCR; TCRdb's version includes in-frame clones alone and lacks a portion of them. Of some 70,000 clones in the sample, less than 98% were seen once. Sequenced input: T cells isolated from PBMCs. The source of this sequence is a human donor in good health. The rearrangement links TRBV27 to TRBJ2-7; 11 positions match TRBD2. The CDR3 coding sequence is TGTGCCAGCACCGGGACTAGCGGCTACGAGCAGTACTTC. This codes for CASTGTSGYEQYF.